This T cell receptor beta chain was found in a study of blood T cell repertoires in COVID-19. Some clones are missing from TCRdb's copy, which holds only in-frame ones; the method was immunoSEQ multiplex PCR. The sample contains under 150,000 clones, around 88% of which appear only once. Germline CDR1 reads MGHRA; CDR2 reads YSYEKL. This CDR3 spans 14 amino acids. V was shortened by 2 bases and J by 5 bases, with 10 bases between the two germline ends. This sequence was found in a human donor in a cohort sampled during active COVID-19. The chain joins TRBV4-1 to TRBJ2-1; D remains ambiguous. Specimen: peripheral blood. Written as DNA, the CDR3 is TGCGCCAGCAGCCAACCGTCAGAGGACAATGAGCAGTTCTTC. Its translation: CASSQPSEDNEQFF.